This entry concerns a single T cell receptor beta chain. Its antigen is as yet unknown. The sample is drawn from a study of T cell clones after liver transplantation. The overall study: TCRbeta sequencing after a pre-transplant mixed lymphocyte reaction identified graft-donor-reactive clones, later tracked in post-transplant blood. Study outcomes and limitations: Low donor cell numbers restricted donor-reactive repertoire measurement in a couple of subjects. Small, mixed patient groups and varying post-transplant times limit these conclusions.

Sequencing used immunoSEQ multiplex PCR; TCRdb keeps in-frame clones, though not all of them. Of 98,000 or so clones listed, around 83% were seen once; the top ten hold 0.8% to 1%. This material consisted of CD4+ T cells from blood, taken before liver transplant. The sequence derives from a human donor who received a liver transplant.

The chain's CDR3 is CASSRIQGSEAFF. DNA of the CDR3: TGTGCCAGCTCACGCATACAGGGTTCTGAAGCTTTCTTT. The gene calls are TRBV18 and TRBJ1-1, with D maybe TRBD1 (6 bases). This CDR3 region has 13 residues. The V end lost 4 bases, the J end lost 6 bases, and 12 bases lay between the germline ends. Germline V gene sequence: CDR1 KGHSH, CDR2 LQKENI.